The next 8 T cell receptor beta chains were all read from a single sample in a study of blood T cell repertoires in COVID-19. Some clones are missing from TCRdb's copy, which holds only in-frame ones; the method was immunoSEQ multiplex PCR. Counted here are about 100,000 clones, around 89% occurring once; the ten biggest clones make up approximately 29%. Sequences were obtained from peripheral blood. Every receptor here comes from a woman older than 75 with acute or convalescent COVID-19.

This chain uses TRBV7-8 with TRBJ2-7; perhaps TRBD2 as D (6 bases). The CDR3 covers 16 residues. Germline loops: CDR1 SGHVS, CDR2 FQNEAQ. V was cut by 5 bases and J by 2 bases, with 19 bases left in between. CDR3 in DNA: TGTGCCAGCAGCCTTGTCCTCCGCGGAGGGACCTACGAGCAGTACTTC. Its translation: CASSLVLRGGTYEQYF.

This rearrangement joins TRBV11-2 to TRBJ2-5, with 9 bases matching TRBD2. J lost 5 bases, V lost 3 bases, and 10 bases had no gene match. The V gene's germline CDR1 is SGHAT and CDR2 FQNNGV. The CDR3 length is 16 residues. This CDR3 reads CASSFISGGRSETQYF. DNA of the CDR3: TGTGCCAGCAGCTTTATTAGCGGGGGCCGCAGTGAGACCCAGTACTTC.

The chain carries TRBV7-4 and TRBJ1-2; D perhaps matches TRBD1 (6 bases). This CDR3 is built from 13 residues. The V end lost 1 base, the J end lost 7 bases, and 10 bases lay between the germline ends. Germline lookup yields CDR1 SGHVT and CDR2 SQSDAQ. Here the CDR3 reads CASSLEQGCGYTF. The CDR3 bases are TGTGCCAGCAGCTTAGAACAGGGTTGTGGCTACACCTTC.

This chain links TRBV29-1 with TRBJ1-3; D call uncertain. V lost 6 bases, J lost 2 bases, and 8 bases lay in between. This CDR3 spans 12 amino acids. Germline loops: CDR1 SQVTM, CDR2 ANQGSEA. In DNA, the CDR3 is TGCAGCGTGGAGGTGACTGGAAACACCATATATTTT. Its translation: CSVEVTGNTIYF.

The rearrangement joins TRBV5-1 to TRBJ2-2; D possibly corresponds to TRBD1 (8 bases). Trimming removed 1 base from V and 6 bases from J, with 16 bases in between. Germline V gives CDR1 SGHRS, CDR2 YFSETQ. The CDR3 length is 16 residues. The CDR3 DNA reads TGCGCCAGCAGCTTGAACAGGGGGGGCGGTGCCGGGGAGCTGTTTTTT. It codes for CASSLNRGGGAGELFF.

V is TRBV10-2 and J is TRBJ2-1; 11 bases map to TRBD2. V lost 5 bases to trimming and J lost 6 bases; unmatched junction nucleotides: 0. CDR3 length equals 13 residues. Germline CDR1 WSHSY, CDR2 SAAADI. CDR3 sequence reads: CASSLAGGNEQFF. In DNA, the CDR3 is TGCGCCAGCAGTCTAGCGGGGGGCAATGAGCAGTTCTTC.

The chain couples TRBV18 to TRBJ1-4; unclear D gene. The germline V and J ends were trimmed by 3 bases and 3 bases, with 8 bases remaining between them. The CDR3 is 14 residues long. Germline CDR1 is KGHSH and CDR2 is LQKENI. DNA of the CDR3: TGTGCCAGCTCACCGCAGGCCTCTAATGAAAAACTGTTTTTT. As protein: CASSPQASNEKLFF.

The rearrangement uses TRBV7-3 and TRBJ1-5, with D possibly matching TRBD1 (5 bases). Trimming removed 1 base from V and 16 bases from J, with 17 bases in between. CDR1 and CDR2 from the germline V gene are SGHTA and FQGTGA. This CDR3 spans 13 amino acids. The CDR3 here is CASSLIPQGSQHF. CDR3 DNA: TGTGCCAGCAGCTTAATCCCGCAGGGTTCTCAACATTTT.